Here is one TCR beta chain with its context. Looked up from germline, CDR1 is MNHEY and CDR2 is SVGAGI. V was pared by 6 bases and J by 5 bases, with 10 bases between. The CDR3 runs 12 residues. Using its own MiXCR run on the RACE reads, TCRdb lists one record per CDR3 protein. The table lists some 51,000 distinct CDR3 sequences, 9.4% of them singletons, with roughly 13% in the top ten. The sample comes from a study of human T cells and chemical hapten exposure. As for time point: pre-sensitization, week 0. The treatment was: therapeutic diphenylcyclopropenone sensitization with weekly scalp DPC. This TCR derives from a woman in her thirties or forties with alopecia areata. Some clones in this sample may be carry-over from other donors' samples. The genes are TRBV6-5 and TRBJ1-1, with no clear D. Specimen: whole blood, collected in connection with sensitization to the hapten diphenylcyclopropenone (DPC). The CDR3 protein is CASRRRRTEAFF. The CDR3 DNA sequence: TGTGCCAGCAGACGCCGACGTACTGAAGCTTTCTTT.